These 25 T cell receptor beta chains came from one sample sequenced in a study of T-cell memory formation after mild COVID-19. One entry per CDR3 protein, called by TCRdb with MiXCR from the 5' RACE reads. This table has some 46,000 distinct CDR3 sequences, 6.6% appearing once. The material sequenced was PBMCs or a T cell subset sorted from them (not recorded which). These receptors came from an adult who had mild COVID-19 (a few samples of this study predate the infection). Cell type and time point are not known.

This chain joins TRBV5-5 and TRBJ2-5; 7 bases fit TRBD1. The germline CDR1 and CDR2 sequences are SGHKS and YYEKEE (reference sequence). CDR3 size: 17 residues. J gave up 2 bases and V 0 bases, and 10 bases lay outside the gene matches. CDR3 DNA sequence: TGTGCCAGCAGCTTGGGACAGGGTCAGCTGTTACAAGAGACCCAGTACTTC. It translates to CASSLGQGQLLQETQYF.

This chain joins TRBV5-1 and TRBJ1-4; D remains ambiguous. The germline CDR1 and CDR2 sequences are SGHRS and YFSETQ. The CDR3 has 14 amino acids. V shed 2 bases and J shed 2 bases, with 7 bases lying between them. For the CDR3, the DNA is TGCGCCAGCAGCTTTGGAGGGACTAATGAAAAACTGTTTTTT. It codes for CASSFGGTNEKLFF.

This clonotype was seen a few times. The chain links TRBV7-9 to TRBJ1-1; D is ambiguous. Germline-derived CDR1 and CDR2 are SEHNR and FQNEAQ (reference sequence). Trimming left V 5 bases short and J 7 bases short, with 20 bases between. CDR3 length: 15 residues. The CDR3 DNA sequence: TGTGCCAGCAGCCCAGAACCCTTTAGAACGGGTGAAGCTTTCTTT. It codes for CASSPEPFRTGEAFF.

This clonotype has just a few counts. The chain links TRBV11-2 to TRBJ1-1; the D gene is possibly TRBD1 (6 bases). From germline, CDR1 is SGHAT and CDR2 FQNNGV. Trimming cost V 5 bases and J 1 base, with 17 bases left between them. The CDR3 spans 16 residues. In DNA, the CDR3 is TGTGCCAGCAGCCCCGGATACCGGACAGCGAACACTGAAGCTTTCTTT. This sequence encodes CASSPGYRTANTEAFF.

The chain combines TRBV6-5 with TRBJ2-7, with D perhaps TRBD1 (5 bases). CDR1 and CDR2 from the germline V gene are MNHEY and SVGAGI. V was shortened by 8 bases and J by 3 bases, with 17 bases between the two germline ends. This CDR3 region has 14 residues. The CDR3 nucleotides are TGTGCCAGCGCACCGAGACAGACTGACTACGAGCAGTACTTC. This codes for CASAPRQTDYEQYF.

Written as DNA, the CDR3 is TGTGCCACCAGTGATTTAAGGACTAGCGGGGGCACCGGGGAGCTGTTTTTT. It translates to CATSDLRTSGGTGELFF. The V call is TRBV24-1, the J call TRBJ2-2; the match to TRBD2 covers 13 bases. In germline, CDR1 is KGHDR, CDR2 SFDVKD. Germline trimming cut 1 base from V and 4 bases from J; bases unmatched to any gene: 2. The CDR3 is made up of 17 amino acids.

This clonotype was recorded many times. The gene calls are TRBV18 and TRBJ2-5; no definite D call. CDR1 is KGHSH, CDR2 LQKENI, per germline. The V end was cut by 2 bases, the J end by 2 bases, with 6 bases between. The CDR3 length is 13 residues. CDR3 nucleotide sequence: TGTGCCAGCTCACCAGGGCGGCAAGAGACCCAGTACTTC. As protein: CASSPGRQETQYF.

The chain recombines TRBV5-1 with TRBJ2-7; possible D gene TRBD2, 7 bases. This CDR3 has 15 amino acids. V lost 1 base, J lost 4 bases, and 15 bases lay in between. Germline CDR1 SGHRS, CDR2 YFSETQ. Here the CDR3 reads CASSLWGGSNYEQYF. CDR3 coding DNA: TGCGCCAGCAGCTTGTGGGGGGGCAGTAATTACGAGCAGTACTTC.

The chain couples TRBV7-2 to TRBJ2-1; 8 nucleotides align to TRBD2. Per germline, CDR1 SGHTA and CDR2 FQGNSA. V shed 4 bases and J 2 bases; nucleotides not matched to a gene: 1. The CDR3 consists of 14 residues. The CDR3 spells CASSSGLAYNEQFF. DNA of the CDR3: TGTGCCAGCAGCTCGGGACTAGCCTACAATGAGCAGTTCTTC.

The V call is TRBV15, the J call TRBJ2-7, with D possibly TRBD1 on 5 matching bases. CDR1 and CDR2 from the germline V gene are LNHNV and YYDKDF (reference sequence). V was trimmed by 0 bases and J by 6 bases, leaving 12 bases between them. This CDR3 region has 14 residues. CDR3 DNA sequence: TGTGCCACCAGCAGAGATTCCGCAGGGCTCGAGCAGTACTTC. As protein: CATSRDSAGLEQYF.

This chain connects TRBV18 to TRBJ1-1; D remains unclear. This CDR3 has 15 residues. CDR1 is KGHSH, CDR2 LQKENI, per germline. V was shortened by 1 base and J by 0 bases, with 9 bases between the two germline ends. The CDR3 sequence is CASSPRNGMNTEAFF. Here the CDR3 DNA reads TGTGCCAGCTCACCACGCAACGGAATGAACACTGAAGCTTTCTTT.

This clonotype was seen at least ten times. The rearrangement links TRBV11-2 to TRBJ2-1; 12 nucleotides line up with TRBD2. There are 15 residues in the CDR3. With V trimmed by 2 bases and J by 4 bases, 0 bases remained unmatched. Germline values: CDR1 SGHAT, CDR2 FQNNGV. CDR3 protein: CASSLLAGGYNEQFF. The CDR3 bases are TGTGCCAGCAGCTTACTAGCGGGAGGGTACAATGAGCAGTTCTTC.

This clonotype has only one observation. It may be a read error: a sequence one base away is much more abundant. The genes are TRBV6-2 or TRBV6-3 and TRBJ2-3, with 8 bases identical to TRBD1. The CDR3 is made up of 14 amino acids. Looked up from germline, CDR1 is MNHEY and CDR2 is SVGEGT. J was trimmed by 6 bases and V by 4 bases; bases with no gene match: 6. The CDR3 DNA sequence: TGTGCCAGCAGTTTTATCCAGGGGGCGGATACGCAGTATTTT. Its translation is CASSFIQGADTQYF.

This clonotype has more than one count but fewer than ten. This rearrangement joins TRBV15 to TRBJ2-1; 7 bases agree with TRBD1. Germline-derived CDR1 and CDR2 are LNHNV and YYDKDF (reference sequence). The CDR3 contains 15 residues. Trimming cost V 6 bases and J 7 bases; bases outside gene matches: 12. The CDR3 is CATRGSGTASNEQFF. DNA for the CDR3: TGTGCCACCAGAGGGTCCGGGACAGCCTCAAATGAGCAGTTCTTC.

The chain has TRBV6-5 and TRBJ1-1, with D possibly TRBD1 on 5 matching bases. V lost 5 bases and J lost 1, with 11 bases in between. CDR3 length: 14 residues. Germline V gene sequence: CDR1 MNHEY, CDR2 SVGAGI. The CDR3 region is CASSDFQGNTEAFF. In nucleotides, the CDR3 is TGTGCCAGCAGTGACTTTCAGGGGAACACTGAAGCTTTCTTT.

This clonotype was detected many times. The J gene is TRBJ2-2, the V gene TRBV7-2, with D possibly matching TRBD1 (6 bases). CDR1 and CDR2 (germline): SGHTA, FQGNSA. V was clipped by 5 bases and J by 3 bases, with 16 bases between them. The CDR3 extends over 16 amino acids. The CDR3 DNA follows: TGTGCCAGCAGCACCCGGACAGTGACCTACACCGGGGAGCTGTTTTTT. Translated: CASSTRTVTYTGELFF.

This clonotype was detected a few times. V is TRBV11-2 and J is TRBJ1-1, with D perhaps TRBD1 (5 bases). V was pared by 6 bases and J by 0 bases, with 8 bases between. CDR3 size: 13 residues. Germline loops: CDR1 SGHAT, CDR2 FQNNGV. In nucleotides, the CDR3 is TGTGCCAGCAGATCAGGGCTGAACACTGAAGCTTTCTTT. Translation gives CASRSGLNTEAFF.

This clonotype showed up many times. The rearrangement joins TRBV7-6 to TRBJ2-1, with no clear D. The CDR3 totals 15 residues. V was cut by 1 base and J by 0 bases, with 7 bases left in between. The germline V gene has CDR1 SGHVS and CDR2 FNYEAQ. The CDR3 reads CASSLEGGSYNEQFF. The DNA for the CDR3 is TGTGCCAGCAGCTTAGAGGGTGGCTCCTACAATGAGCAGTTCTTC.

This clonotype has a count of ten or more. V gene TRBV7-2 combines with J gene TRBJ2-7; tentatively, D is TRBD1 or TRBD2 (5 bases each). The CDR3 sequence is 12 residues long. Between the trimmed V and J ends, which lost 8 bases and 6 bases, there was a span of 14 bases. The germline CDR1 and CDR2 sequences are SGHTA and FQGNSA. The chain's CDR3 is CASAPGQGEQYF. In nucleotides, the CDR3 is TGTGCCAGCGCCCCGGGGCAGGGCGAGCAGTACTTC.

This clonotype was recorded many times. The CDR3 bases are TGCAGCGTGGACACAGATACGCAGTATTTT. This codes for CSVDTDTQYF. V is TRBV29-1 and J is TRBJ2-3; D remains ambiguous. Trimming stripped 6 bases from V and 2 bases from J, with 3 bases between. The germline CDR1 and CDR2 sequences are SQVTM and ANQGSEA. This CDR3 has 10 amino acids.

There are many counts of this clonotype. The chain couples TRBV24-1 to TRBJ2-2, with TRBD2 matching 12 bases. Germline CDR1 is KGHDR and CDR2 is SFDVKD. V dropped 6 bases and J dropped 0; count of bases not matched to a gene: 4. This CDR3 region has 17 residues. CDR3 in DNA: TGTGCCACCAGTCCCCTAGCGGGAGGGCCGAACACCGGGGAGCTGTTTTTT. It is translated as CATSPLAGGPNTGELFF.

CDR3 residues: CASSDGSWGEAFF. The CDR3 DNA reads TGTGCCAGCAGTGATGGTTCGTGGGGGGAAGCTTTCTTT. This chain uses TRBV2 with TRBJ1-1; a possible D gene is TRBD1 (5 bases). The V and J ends lost 3 bases and 8 bases respectively, with 13 bases between them. This CDR3 has 13 residues. Per germline, CDR1 SNHLY and CDR2 FYNNEI.

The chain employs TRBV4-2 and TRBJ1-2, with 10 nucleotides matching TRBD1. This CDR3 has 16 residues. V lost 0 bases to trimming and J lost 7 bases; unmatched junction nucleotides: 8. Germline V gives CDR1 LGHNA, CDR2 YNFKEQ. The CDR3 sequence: CASSQEGTGVRFGYTF. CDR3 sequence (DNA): TGTGCCAGCAGCCAAGAGGGGACAGGGGTGAGGTTTGGCTACACCTTC.

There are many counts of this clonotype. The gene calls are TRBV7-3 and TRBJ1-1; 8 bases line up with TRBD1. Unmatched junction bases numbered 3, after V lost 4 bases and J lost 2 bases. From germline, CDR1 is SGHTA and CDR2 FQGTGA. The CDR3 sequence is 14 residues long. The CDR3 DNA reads TGTGCCAGCAGCTCCGGACAGGGAAACACTGAAGCTTTCTTT. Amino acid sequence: CASSSGQGNTEAFF.

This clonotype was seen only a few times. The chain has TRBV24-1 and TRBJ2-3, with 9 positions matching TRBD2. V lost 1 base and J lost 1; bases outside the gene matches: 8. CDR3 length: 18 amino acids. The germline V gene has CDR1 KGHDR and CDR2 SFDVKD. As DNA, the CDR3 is TGTGCCACCAGTGATTTATGGAGTAGCGGGAGAGGCACAGATACGCAGTATTTT. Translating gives CATSDLWSSGRGTDTQYF.